These T cell receptor beta chains were read from a single sample in a study of T-cell reconstitution after alpha-beta-depleted transplantation in children. From the PCR reads, TCRdb called clonotypes with MiXCR, one entry per CDR3 protein. The sample contains 100,000 or so distinct CDR3 sequences, about a quarter of which appear only once. The sample here was PBMCs, taken before TCRalphabeta/CD19-depleted stem cell transplant. These receptors came from a boy between 2 and 10 years old with acute lymphoblastic leukemia, due to receive a stem cell transplant. The CDR3 runs from the conserved cysteine through the conserved F or W. The D gene is left open where the match is weak. For some rows the clone size is stated as once, few or many, or as a class when expanded; others skip it.

v_gene: TRBV7-6; d_gene: TRBD2; abundance: few; len: 17; j_gene: TRBJ2-1; CDR3aa: CASSLGRLAEASNEQFF; CDR3nt: TGTGCCAGCAGCTTAGGGAGACTAGCGGAGGCATCTAATGAGCAGTTCTTC
v_gene: TRBV12-3/TRBV12-4; d_gene: TRBD2; abundance: many; len: 14; j_gene: TRBJ2-7; CDR3aa: CASSTSGGAYEQYF; CDR3nt: TGTGCCAGCAGTACTAGCGGAGGGGCCTACGAGCAGTACTTC
v_gene: TRBV12-3/TRBV12-4; d_gene: TRBD1; abundance: few; len: 13; j_gene: TRBJ1-1; CDR3aa: CASSLNRGAEAFF; CDR3nt: TGTGCCAGCAGTCTCAACAGGGGCGCTGAAGCTTTCTTT
v_gene: TRBV28; d_gene: -; abundance: -; len: 14; j_gene: TRBJ2-1; CDR3aa: CASRESGGYNEQFF; CDR3nt: TGTGCCAGCAGGGAGAGCGGAGGGTACAATGAGCAGTTCTTC
v_gene: TRBV5-1; d_gene: TRBD1; abundance: -; len: 16; j_gene: TRBJ2-1; CDR3aa: CASSSPEQGFYNEQFF; CDR3nt: TGCGCCAGCAGCTCGCCGGAACAGGGGTTTTACAATGAGCAGTTCTTC
v_gene: TRBV7-9; d_gene: -; abundance: -; len: 16; j_gene: TRBJ2-2; CDR3aa: CASSPGSAMNTGELFF; CDR3nt: TGTGCCAGCAGCCCTGGGTCAGCGATGAACACCGGGGAGCTGTTTTTT
v_gene: TRBV7-9; d_gene: TRBD2; abundance: few; len: 15; j_gene: TRBJ2-1; CDR3aa: CASSSNSGSIDEQFF; CDR3nt: TGTGCCAGCAGCTCTAATAGCGGGAGTATAGATGAGCAGTTCTTC
v_gene: TRBV28; d_gene: TRBD1; abundance: -; len: 18; j_gene: TRBJ2-6; CDR3aa: CASSLVGTGGHRSSVLTF; CDR3nt: TGTGCCAGCAGTTTAGTCGGGACAGGGGGCCATCGGTCGAGCGTCCTGACTTTC
v_gene: TRBV11-1; d_gene: -; abundance: -; len: 20; j_gene: TRBJ1-2; CDR3aa: CASSLGGGSFRSTSYYGYTF; CDR3nt: TGTGCCAGCAGCTTAGGGGGTGGCAGTTTCCGTTCCACCTCTTACTATGGCTACACCTTC
v_gene: TRBV11-2; d_gene: TRBD2; abundance: -; len: 18; j_gene: TRBJ2-3; CDR3aa: CASSWLYLSSGSTDTQYF; CDR3nt: TGTGCCAGCAGCTGGCTTTATTTGTCTAGCGGGAGCACAGATACGCAGTATTTT
v_gene: TRBV11-2; d_gene: TRBD2; abundance: -; len: 18; j_gene: TRBJ2-7; CDR3aa: CATSLGWTSGMRAYEQYF; CDR3nt: TGTGCCACCAGCTTAGGATGGACTAGCGGGATGAGGGCCTACGAGCAGTACTTC
v_gene: TRBV29-1; d_gene: -; abundance: few; len: 17; j_gene: TRBJ2-7; CDR3aa: CSVEGLLGSLKENEQYF; CDR3nt: TGCAGCGTTGAAGGTCTTTTGGGGAGCCTCAAAGAGAACGAGCAGTACTTC
v_gene: TRBV4-2; d_gene: -; abundance: -; len: 19; j_gene: TRBJ2-2; CDR3aa: CASTHRASGRTVPPGSCFF; CDR3nt: -
v_gene: TRBV5-1; d_gene: -; abundance: -; len: 16; j_gene: TRBJ1-6; CDR3aa: CASSGGEGPGNSPLHF; CDR3nt: TGCGCCAGCAGCGGGGGTGAAGGGCCAGGGAATTCACCCCTCCACTTT
v_gene: TRBV9; d_gene: TRBD2; abundance: few; len: 18; j_gene: TRBJ2-1; CDR3aa: CASSVDPSGRESYNEQFF; CDR3nt: TGTGCCAGCAGCGTAGACCCTAGCGGGAGAGAATCCTACAATGAGCAGTTCTTC
v_gene: TRBV27; d_gene: -; abundance: -; len: 15; j_gene: TRBJ2-2; CDR3aa: CASSFLRTGTGELFF; CDR3nt: TGTGCCAGCAGTTTCCTAAGGACGGGAACCGGGGAGCTGTTTTTT
v_gene: TRBV20-1; d_gene: -; abundance: many; len: 13; j_gene: TRBJ2-5; CDR3aa: CSAKGAYEETQYF; CDR3nt: TGCAGTGCTAAGGGCGCTTACGAAGAGACCCAGTACTTC
v_gene: TRBV10-3; d_gene: -; abundance: few; len: 16; j_gene: TRBJ2-2; CDR3aa: CAISDSRGQYTGELFF; CDR3nt: TGTGCCATCAGTGACTCGAGGGGCCAATACACCGGGGAGCTGTTTTTT
v_gene: TRBV24-1; d_gene: -; abundance: -; len: 14; j_gene: TRBJ2-5; CDR3aa: CATSDPQAGETQYF; CDR3nt: TGTGCCACCAGTGATCCACAGGCAGGGGAGACCCAGTACTTC
v_gene: TRBV7-3; d_gene: -; abundance: few; len: 13; j_gene: TRBJ1-1; CDR3aa: CASSSGLNTEAFF; CDR3nt: TGTGCCAGCAGCTCGGGATTGAACACTGAAGCTTTCTTT
v_gene: TRBV28; d_gene: TRBD1; abundance: few; len: 15; j_gene: TRBJ2-1; CDR3aa: CASSLDRGLRDEQFF; CDR3nt: TGTGCCAGCAGTCTAGACAGGGGGCTTAGGGATGAGCAGTTCTTC
v_gene: TRBV7-9; d_gene: -; abundance: -; len: 11; j_gene: TRBJ1-1; CDR3aa: CASRYEGEAFF; CDR3nt: TGTGCCAGCAGATATGAAGGGGAAGCTTTCTTT
v_gene: TRBV5-1; d_gene: TRBD2; abundance: few; len: 15; j_gene: TRBJ2-1; CDR3aa: CASSAGLAPYNEQFF; CDR3nt: TGCGCCAGCAGCGCAGGACTAGCTCCCTACAATGAGCAGTTCTTC
v_gene: TRBV10-3; d_gene: -; abundance: -; len: 14; j_gene: TRBJ1-6; CDR3aa: CAMGPGGAWSPLHF; CDR3nt: TGTGCCATGGGCCCCGGGGGGGCCTGGTCACCCCTCCACTTT
v_gene: TRBV10-1; d_gene: -; abundance: few; len: 14; j_gene: TRBJ2-3; CDR3aa: CSTSRDSRTDTQYF; CDR3nt: TGCTCAACAAGCCGGGACTCCCGCACAGATACGCAGTATTTT
v_gene: TRBV7-2; d_gene: -; abundance: few; len: 14; j_gene: TRBJ1-5; CDR3aa: CASSQWGGNQPQHF; CDR3nt: TGTGCCAGCAGCCAGTGGGGGGGCAATCAGCCCCAGCATTTT
v_gene: TRBV9; d_gene: -; abundance: once; len: 15; j_gene: TRBJ2-2; CDR3aa: CASSVSVIGTGELFF; CDR3nt: TGTGCCAGCAGCGTTAGCGTTATAGGCACCGGGGAGCTGTTTTTT
v_gene: TRBV5-1; d_gene: TRBD2; abundance: -; len: 14; j_gene: TRBJ2-1; CDR3aa: CASRGLAEGHEQFF; CDR3nt: TGCGCCAGCAGGGGACTAGCGGAGGGGCATGAGCAGTTCTTC
v_gene: TRBV7-6; d_gene: -; abundance: few; len: 13; j_gene: TRBJ1-1; CDR3aa: CASSQRLGTEAFF; CDR3nt: TGTGCCAGCAGTCAGAGACTCGGGACTGAAGCTTTCTTT
v_gene: TRBV2; d_gene: -; abundance: -; len: 14; j_gene: TRBJ2-1; CDR3aa: CASTDRALYNEQFF; CDR3nt: TGTGCCAGCACCGACCGAGCCTTGTACAATGAGCAGTTCTTC
v_gene: TRBV20-1; d_gene: -; abundance: few; len: 15; j_gene: TRBJ2-7; CDR3aa: CSARDLRGIPYEQYF; CDR3nt: TGCAGTGCTAGAGATCTACGGGGAATCCCCTACGAGCAGTACTTC
v_gene: TRBV20-1; d_gene: -; abundance: -; len: 11; j_gene: TRBJ2-3; CDR3aa: CSAQPSDTQYF; CDR3nt: TGCAGTGCCCAACCGTCAGATACGCAGTATTTT